Listed below are T cell receptor beta chains from one sample, sequenced in a study of T cell repertoires in cytomegalovirus infection. What these receptors recognize is not known. MiXCR, run by TCRdb on the reads, gives a single entry per CDR3 protein. The sample records approximately 910,000 distinct CDR3 sequences, 25% to 40% being singletons. The source was cultured CD8+ T cells from PBMCs, collected from culture after CMV antigen stimulation. The source of these receptors is a human donor in good health (CMV status not recorded). Some clones in this sample may be carry-over from other donors' samples. The CDR3 runs from the conserved cysteine through the conserved F or W. Fields, in order: J gene, D gene, clone size, V gene, CDR3 protein, CDR3 DNA. D genes are given only for firm matches. Expanded clones get a size class; other rows say once, few or many, or leave the size out.

j_call: TRBJ1-2
d_call: .
clone_size: .
v_call: TRBV27
cdr3_aa: CASSLSWQVNYGYTF
cdr3_nt: TGTGCCAGCAGTTTATCGTGGCAGGTTAACTATGGCTACACCTTC

j_call: TRBJ2-7
d_call: .
clone_size: many
v_call: TRBV7-9
cdr3_aa: CASSSARSSYEQYF
cdr3_nt: TGTGCCAGCAGCTCCGCAAGGAGCTCCTACGAGCAGTACTTC

j_call: TRBJ2-5
d_call: TRBD1
clone_size: .
v_call: TRBV27
cdr3_aa: CASSRQGPQETQYF
cdr3_nt: TGTGCCAGCAGTAGACAGGGACCCCAAGAGACCCAGTACTTC

j_call: TRBJ1-1
d_call: .
clone_size: .
v_call: TRBV12-3/TRBV12-4
cdr3_aa: CASSLGDRAFF
cdr3_nt: TGTGCCAGCAGTTTGGGGGATCGAGCTTTCTTT

j_call: TRBJ2-1
d_call: TRBD1
clone_size: .
v_call: TRBV7-8
cdr3_aa: CASSFRTGANEQFF
cdr3_nt: TGTGCCAGCAGCTTCCGGACAGGGGCCAATGAGCAGTTCTTC

j_call: TRBJ2-7
d_call: TRBD2
clone_size: many
v_call: TRBV7-6
cdr3_aa: CASSWTSGESYEQYF
cdr3_nt: TGTGCCAGCAGCTGGACTAGCGGGGAATCCTACGAGCAGTACTTC

j_call: TRBJ2-2
d_call: TRBD2
clone_size: many
v_call: TRBV27
cdr3_aa: CASSLRAGGFTGELFF
cdr3_nt: TGTGCCAGCAGTTTACGAGCGGGGGGTTTCACCGGGGAGCTGTTTTTT

j_call: TRBJ1-2
d_call: .
clone_size: few
v_call: TRBV25-1
cdr3_aa: CATSFGPFYGYTF
cdr3_nt: TGTGCCACCTCTTTCGGACCATTCTATGGCTACACCTTC

j_call: TRBJ2-2
d_call: .
clone_size: .
v_call: TRBV2
cdr3_aa: CASIAPTRLFF
cdr3_nt: TGTGCCAGCATAGCCCCGACTCGGCTGTTTTTT

j_call: TRBJ2-2
d_call: TRBD2
clone_size: few
v_call: TRBV7-9
cdr3_aa: CASSLKGGGPGELFF
cdr3_nt: TGTGCCAGCAGCTTAAAAGGCGGGGGGCCCGGGGAGCTGTTTTTT

j_call: TRBJ2-3
d_call: .
clone_size: .
v_call: TRBV6-1
cdr3_aa: CALSCTSIDTQYF
cdr3_nt: TGTGCCCTATCCTGTACTAGCATTGATACGCAGTATTTT

j_call: TRBJ1-2
d_call: .
clone_size: many
v_call: TRBV7-9
cdr3_aa: CASSAANYGYTF
cdr3_nt: TGTGCCAGCAGCGCGGCCAACTATGGCTACACCTTC

j_call: TRBJ2-1
d_call: TRBD2
clone_size: .
v_call: TRBV27
cdr3_aa: CASSQRTSGGGYEQFF
cdr3_nt: TGTGCCAGCAGTCAAAGGACTAGCGGGGGGGGCTATGAGCAGTTCTTC

j_call: TRBJ2-5
d_call: TRBD1
clone_size: .
v_call: TRBV9
cdr3_aa: CASSGAGGNLETQYF
cdr3_nt: TGTGCCAGCAGCGGAGCAGGGGGCAACTTGGAGACCCAGTACTTC

j_call: TRBJ1-1
d_call: TRBD1
clone_size: .
v_call: TRBV19
cdr3_aa: CASSMRGRTEAFF
cdr3_nt: TGTGCCAGTAGTATGAGGGGGCGGACTGAAGCTTTCTTT

j_call: TRBJ2-7
d_call: .
clone_size: .
v_call: TRBV28
cdr3_aa: CASSKIRDLFSYEQYF
cdr3_nt: TGTGCCAGCAGCAAAATCCGGGATCTTTTCTCCTACGAGCAGTACTTC